These T cell receptor beta chains were read from a single sample in a study of vaccination effects on CD4 cells after COVID-19. These receptors have no known antigen. TCRdb keeps only in-frame clones here, not all; method: immunoSEQ multiplex PCR. The table lists approximately 40,000 clones, roughly 70% of them singletons. Specimen: CD4+ T cells from PBMCs cultured with SARS-CoV-2 spike peptides, collected before COVID-19 vaccination. The receptors were sampled from a human donor who received a COVID-19 vaccine. Both conserved end residues are part of each CDR3. A D gene is named only where the DNA matches it firmly. Expanded clones get a size class; other rows say once, few or many, or leave the size out.

few	TRBV30	TRBJ2-5	-	CAWSTPGLGPRETQYF	TGTGCCTGGAGTACGCCGGGACTGGGGCCACGGGAGACCCAGTACTTC
-	TRBV6-5	TRBJ2-3	-	CASSYGSPSTDTQYF	TGTGCCAGCAGTTACGGCAGTCCTAGCACAGATACGCAGTATTTT
-	TRBV10-3	TRBJ2-7	TRBD1	CAISEISGQAEQYF	TGTGCCATCAGTGAGATTTCCGGACAGGCCGAGCAGTACTTC
-	TRBV27	TRBJ2-3	TRBD1	CASRPRTGSTDTQYF	TGTGCCAGCAGACCACGGACAGGCAGCACAGATACGCAGTATTTT
-	TRBV7-2	TRBJ1-3	TRBD1	CASSPPGQGRGNTIYF	TGTGCCAGCAGCCCACCGGGACAGGGCCGGGGAAACACCATATATTTT
-	TRBV9	TRBJ2-1	TRBD2	CASSVASGGPQFF	TGTGCCAGCAGCGTAGCTTCGGGAGGGCCCCAGTTCTTC
-	TRBV5-1	TRBJ2-1	TRBD2	CASRGTSGRNEQFF	TGCGCCAGCAGGGGGACTAGCGGGAGAAATGAGCAGTTCTTC
once	TRBV3-1/TRBV3-2	TRBJ1-6	-	CASSQGYWAYNSPLHF	TGTGCCAGCAGCCAAGGCTATTGGGCTTATAATTCACCCCTCCACTTT
-	TRBV5-1	TRBJ2-2	TRBD2	CASSLGPGGTGELFF	TGCGCCAGCAGCTTGGGGCCGGGGGGCACCGGGGAGCTGTTTTTT
-	TRBV5-1	TRBJ2-5	TRBD2	CASSRLAGQETQYF	TGCGCCAGCAGCCGACTAGCGGGACAAGAGACCCAGTACTTC
-	TRBV28	TRBJ1-1	-	CASSRAGDATEAFF	TGTGCCAGCAGCCGAGCGGGGGATGCCACTGAAGCTTTCTTT
-	TRBV6-5	TRBJ1-1	-	CASSGIGVGGEAFF	TGTGCCAGCAGCGGGATAGGGGTTGGTGGCGAAGCTTTCTTT
-	TRBV20-1	TRBJ2-1	-	CSASALTNEQFF	TGCAGTGCTAGTGCCCTGACCAATGAGCAGTTCTTC
-	TRBV30	TRBJ1-4	-	CAWSVPLGTNEKLFF	TGTGCCTGGAGTGTACCCCTGGGTACTAATGAAAAACTGTTTTTT
-	TRBV7-2	TRBJ1-2	-	CASSLDRPNYGYTF	TGTGCCAGCAGCTTAGACAGGCCCAACTATGGCTACACCTTC
-	TRBV9	TRBJ2-3	TRBD2	CASSVMSGGASTDTQYF	TGTGCCAGCAGCGTAATGAGCGGGGGGGCGAGCACAGATACGCAGTATTTT
-	TRBV27	TRBJ2-3	TRBD2	CASSSLAGAAPDTQYF	TGTGCCAGCAGTTCCTTAGCGGGAGCGGCCCCAGATACGCAGTATTTT
-	TRBV19	TRBJ1-1	TRBD1	CASSIAGQGYTEAFF	TGTGCCAGTAGTATAGCCGGACAGGGGTACACTGAAGCTTTCTTT
-	TRBV5-6	TRBJ1-1	-	CASSLIPRGSTEAFF	TGTGCCAGCAGCTTAATCCCAAGGGGGTCCACTGAAGCTTTCTTT
few	TRBV4-1	TRBJ1-2	-	CASSQDVGSYTF	TGCGCCAGCAGCCAAGACGTCGGTAGCTACACCTTC
-	TRBV6-2/TRBV6-3	TRBJ1-5	-	CASSYPSHDRYSNQPQHF	TGTGCCAGCAGTTACCCCTCGCATGACAGATATAGCAATCAGCCCCAGCATTTT
-	TRBV4-3	TRBJ1-4	-	CASSQDPTGNEKLFF	TGCGCCAGCAGCCAAGATCCAACGGGGAATGAAAAACTGTTTTTT